This T cell receptor (beta chain) was retrieved from a study of cytomegalovirus exposure and HLA in healthy donors. Study-wide background: Sequencing of about 200 million T cells in an earlier analysis found under 120 million unique TCR beta sequences. The study placed 70% to 90% of its 398 genotyped donors in the Caucasian-associated ancestry cluster. Study-wide results and limits: Associated with cytomegalovirus, according to the listing, were fewer than 200 TCR beta chains.

On this clone itself: Its antigen is unidentified.

J lost 3 bases, V lost 6 bases, and 11 bases had no gene match. CDR1 and CDR2 (germline): KGHSH, LQKENI. CDR3 length: 15 residues. The study ran its PCR with 60 Vbeta and 13 Jbeta primers. Assay: immunoSEQ multiplex PCR; the TCRdb copy retains only in-frame clones and omits some. The repertoire holds some 120,000 clones, about 82% seen once, with about 1.8% in the top ten. Healthy bone marrow donors supplied every sample. This chain connects TRBV18 to TRBJ2-7; 7 bases are a match to TRBD1. Sequencing was carried out using PBMCs. The sequence was obtained from a man aged 45-60 years in good health and CMV-seronegative. The CDR3 DNA follows: TGTGCCAGCTCCAACCAGGCCTCAGGGGGCTACGAGCAGTACGTC. This encodes CASSNQASGGYEQYV.